The 23 T cell receptor beta chains given below trace back to one sample, sequenced in a study of T cells in Graves' hyperthyroidism and ophthalmopathy. Amplification targeted TCR beta CDR3 regions from RNA transcripts. The HTBI primer set drove a first-round RT-PCR of the TCR CDR3. TCRdb reanalysed the multiplex PCR reads using MiXCR and keeps one entry per CDR3 protein. The sample lists around 600,000 distinct CDR3 sequences, more than 12% occurring once. Sequencing was done on a sample of blood. These receptors were taken from a woman aged 45-60 years with Graves' ophthalmopathy.

The chain carries TRBV4-1 and TRBJ2-6; D gene ambiguous. Trimming removed 0 bases at V and 4 bases at J, with 10 bases between. CDR1 MGHRA and CDR2 YSYEKL come from the germline V gene. This CDR3 is built from 16 residues. The CDR3 spells CASSQDKLPGANVLTF. For the CDR3, the DNA is TGCGCCAGCAGCCAAGATAAGCTCCCCGGGGCCAACGTCCTGACTTTC.

This clonotype was observed a handful of times. This chain joins TRBV29-1 and TRBJ2-1; D gene unclear. Germline assignment: CDR1 SQVTM and CDR2 ANQGSEA. The CDR3 totals 13 residues. Trimming removed 2 bases from V and 5 bases from J, with 10 bases in between. The CDR3 sequence is CSVERLGNNEQFF. The CDR3 bases are TGCAGCGTTGAACGACTTGGAAACAATGAGCAGTTCTTC.

This clonotype was observed many times. V gene TRBV7-9 combines with J gene TRBJ1-1; no firm D call. Germline-derived CDR1 and CDR2 are SEHNR and FQNEAQ (reference sequence). This CDR3 contains 15 residues. The ends were cut back, 3 bases at V and 5 bases at J, with 16 bases in the middle. Here the CDR3 DNA reads TGTGCCAGCAGCTTTTTTTTCGGCATGAGGACTGAAGCTTTCTTT. It is translated as CASSFFFGMRTEAFF.

This clonotype turned up a few times. V usage is TRBV9 and J usage is TRBJ2-3; 9 bases fit TRBD2. The CDR3 is 15 amino acids. The germline gives CDR1 SGDLS, CDR2 YYNGEE. After removal of 3 bases from V and 2 bases from J, the junction contained 4 bases not matched to a gene. CDR3 protein: CASSATSGYTDTQYF. Written as DNA, the CDR3 is TGTGCCAGCAGCGCGACTAGCGGATACACAGATACGCAGTATTTT. The whole variable domain, remainder taken from reference TRBV9 and TRBJ2-3, is DSGVTQTPKHLITATGQRVTLRCSPRSGDLSVYWYQQSLDQGLQFLIQYYNGEERAKGNILERFSAQQFPDLHSELNLSSLELGDSALYFCASSATSGYTDTQYFGPGTRLTVL.

This chain joins TRBV4-3 and TRBJ2-1, with a weak D call TRBD2 (6 bases). The CDR3 is 16 residues long. V lost 3 bases and J lost 3, with 15 bases in between. From germline, CDR1 is LGHNA and CDR2 YSLEER. CDR3 DNA: TGCGCCAGCAGCCAGGAGGGACTTCTGTTCTACAATGAGCAGTTCTTC. Translated: CASSQEGLLFYNEQFF.

The sample holds many counts of this clonotype. This sequence joins TRBV5-1 and TRBJ2-2; D is possibly TRBD2 (6 bases). The V and J ends lost 0 bases and 5 bases respectively, with 20 bases between them. The CDR3 spans 18 residues. Looked up from germline, CDR1 is SGHRS and CDR2 is YFSETQ. The CDR3 bases are TGCGCCAGCAGCTTGGCCATTGGAGGGCCAGGAGGTACCGGGGAGCTGTTTTTT. It translates to CASSLAIGGPGGTGELFF.

The rearrangement uses TRBV19 and TRBJ2-2, with D unclear. Germline assignment: CDR1 LNHDA and CDR2 SQIVND (reference sequence). The CDR3 is made up of 12 amino acids. Trimming removed 3 bases at V and 8 bases at J, with 7 bases between. The CDR3 spells CASSMTYGELFF. CDR3 coding DNA: TGTGCCAGTAGTATGACATATGGGGAGCTGTTTTTT.

A remark on this clonotype: With a much larger clone just one base away, this may be a read error. This chain joins TRBV6-5 and TRBJ1-5; 8 bases are shared with TRBD1. The V segment lost 8 bases and the J segment 7 bases; nucleotides outside the gene matches: 7. CDR3 length: 13 amino acids. Germline values: CDR1 MNHEY, CDR2 SVGAGI. This chain's CDR3 is CASGSTGVQPQHF. DNA of the CDR3: TGTGCCAGCGGTTCGACAGGGGTCCAGCCCCAGCATTTT.

About this clonotype: Given a much more abundant clone one base away, this may be a read error. V gene TRBV12-3 or TRBV12-4 combines with J gene TRBJ2-7; the match to TRBD2 covers 10 bases. This CDR3 is 13 amino acids long. V dropped 8 bases and J dropped 4; count of bases not matched to a gene: 5. Here the CDR3 DNA reads TGTGCCAGCCGAGCTAGCGGGGGTTACGAGCAGTACTTC. This encodes CASRASGGYEQYF.

This clonotype has a handful of counts. The chain has TRBV29-1 and TRBJ2-1; D is uncertain. This CDR3 region has 13 residues. V dropped 6 bases and J dropped 0 bases, with 9 bases sitting between them. The V gene's germline CDR1 is SQVTM and CDR2 ANQGSEA. The CDR3 DNA reads as TGCAGCGTATTAGGGCCCTCCTACAATGAGCAGTTCTTC. This sequence encodes CSVLGPSYNEQFF.

This clonotype was detected many times. The V and J genes are TRBV7-2 and TRBJ2-7, with D perhaps TRBD1 (6 bases). Trimming removed 5 bases from V and 2 bases from J, with 10 bases in between. Germline-derived CDR1 and CDR2 are SGHTA and FQGNSA. The CDR3 contains 13 residues. The CDR3 spells CASSDRFAYEQYF. CDR3 sequence (DNA): TGTGCCAGCAGCGACAGGTTCGCCTACGAGCAGTACTTC.

The chain carries TRBV29-1 and TRBJ1-1; 9 bases are a match to TRBD1. V dropped 7 bases and J dropped 4; count of bases not matched to a gene: 10. The CDR3 is 14 amino acids. Germline V gives CDR1 SQVTM, CDR2 ANQGSEA. The CDR3: CSGRHRDRVTEAFF. In nucleotides, the CDR3 is TGCAGCGGACGGCATAGGGACAGGGTCACTGAAGCTTTCTTT. Supplemented by reference TRBV29-1 and TRBJ1-1, the full variable domain reads SAVISQKPSRDICQRGTSLTIQCQVDSQVTMMFWYRQQPGQSLTLIATANQGSEATYESGFVIDKFPISRPNLTFSTLTVSNMSPEDSSIYLCSGRHRDRVTEAFFGQGTRLTVV.

This clonotype was seen a few times. The V gene is TRBV3-1, the J gene TRBJ2-1, with a weak D call TRBD2 (5 bases). The CDR3 runs to 14 residues. The germline gives CDR1 LGHDT, CDR2 YNNKEL (reference sequence). V was shortened by 1 base and J by 10 bases, with 14 bases between the two germline ends. The CDR3: CASSQAASSREQFF. CDR3 in DNA: TGTGCCAGCAGCCAAGCCGCTAGCTCTCGGGAGCAGTTCTTC.

This clonotype was detected ten times or more. The chain couples TRBV9 to TRBJ2-2; D gene unclear. Germline CDR1 SGDLS, CDR2 YYNGEE. Trimming left V 1 base short and J 1 base short, with 8 bases between. The CDR3 is made up of 15 amino acids. Here the CDR3 DNA reads TGTGCCAGCAGCGTATTCGGCGGGAACACCGGGGAGCTGTTTTTT. Translating gives CASSVFGGNTGELFF.

At least ten counts were recorded for this clonotype. This chain connects TRBV20-1 to TRBJ2-5, with D possibly matching TRBD2 (6 bases). From germline, CDR1 is DFQATT and CDR2 SNEGSKA (reference sequence). The CDR3 sequence is 13 residues long. The ends were cut back, 0 bases at V and 5 bases at J, with 10 bases in the middle. The CDR3 here is CSARDPGRETQYF. CDR3 nucleotides: TGCAGTGCTAGAGATCCAGGGAGGGAGACCCAGTACTTC.

This clonotype was recorded a few times. The V and J genes are TRBV5-4 and TRBJ2-2, with 8 bases aligning to TRBD1. The CDR3 sequence is 15 residues long. V shed 3 bases, J shed 6 bases, and the junction held 7 bases outside the gene matches. Germline loops: CDR1 SGHNT, CDR2 YYREEE (reference sequence). The CDR3 region has the DNA TGTGCCAGCAGCTCGAAACAGGGGGTCCCCGGGGAGCTGTTTTTT. This gives the protein CASSSKQGVPGELFF.

This clonotype was counted ten times or more. The V and J genes are TRBV29-1 and TRBJ2-1; D is unclear. V lost 3 bases to trimming and J lost 0 bases, with 9 bases between them. This CDR3 is built from 14 residues. Germline V CDR1 and CDR2: SQVTM, ANQGSEA. The CDR3, as DNA: TGCAGCGTTGAGGGTGCGGTCTCCTACAATGAGCAGTTCTTC. It specifies CSVEGAVSYNEQFF.

This clonotype was seen more than once but under ten times. CDR3 loop: CASSERGGDTQYF. As DNA, the CDR3 is TGTGCCAGCAGCGAAAGAGGGGGAGATACGCAGTATTTT. The chain couples TRBV5-6 to TRBJ2-3, with D perhaps TRBD1 (6 bases). Germline V gene data show CDR1 as SGHDT and CDR2 as YYEEEE. V was shortened by 4 bases and J by 5 bases, with 11 bases between the two germline ends. The CDR3 extends over 13 amino acids.

This clonotype was seen ten or more times. This chain connects TRBV9 to TRBJ2-7; tentatively, D is TRBD1 (6 bases). The germline gives CDR1 SGDLS, CDR2 YYNGEE. CDR3 length equals 13 residues. The ends were cut back, 4 bases at V and 0 bases at J, with 8 bases in the middle. CDR3 in amino acids: CASSRDTSYEQYF. CDR3 DNA: TGTGCCAGCAGCCGGGACACCTCCTACGAGCAGTACTTC. Full variable domain (rest looked up from reference TRBV9 and TRBJ2-7): DSGVTQTPKHLITATGQRVTLRCSPRSGDLSVYWYQQSLDQGLQFLIQYYNGEERAKGNILERFSAQQFPDLHSELNLSSLELGDSALYFCASSRDTSYEQYFGPGTRLTVT.

This clonotype came up a few times. The chain joins TRBV18 to TRBJ1-4, with 10 bases aligning to TRBD1. Germline CDR1 and CDR2: KGHSH and LQKENI. The CDR3 consists of 17 residues. After removal of 6 bases from V and 6 bases from J, the junction contained 13 bases not matched to a gene. The CDR3 loop is CASSQMITGTGDEKLFF. The CDR3 DNA sequence: TGTGCCAGCTCGCAAATGATTACCGGGACAGGGGATGAAAAACTGTTTTTT.

Many counts were recorded for this clonotype. The rearrangement joins TRBV28 to TRBJ1-1; D unclear. V lost 7 bases to trimming and J lost 0 bases, with 6 bases between them. CDR3 length: 12 residues. Germline-derived CDR1 and CDR2 are MDHEN and SYDVKM. The CDR3 sequence is CASKILNTEAFF. For the CDR3, the DNA is TGTGCCAGCAAAATTCTGAACACTGAAGCTTTCTTT. Full variable domain (rest looked up from reference TRBV28 and TRBJ1-1): DVKVTQSSRYLVKRTGEKVFLECVQDMDHENMFWYRQDPGLGLRLIYFSYDVKMKEKGDIPEGYSVSREKKERFSLILESASTNQTSMYLCASKILNTEAFFGQGTRLTVV.

This clonotype was counted a few times. The chain recombines TRBV5-1 with TRBJ2-5, with D perhaps assigned TRBD1 or TRBD2 (5 bases each). The CDR3 is 15 amino acids. Per germline, CDR1 SGHRS and CDR2 YFSETQ. V was clipped by 0 bases and J by 1 base, with 10 bases between them. CDR3 DNA: TGCGCCAGCAGCTTGGCCGAGGGGACCCAAGAGACCCAGTACTTC. It encodes CASSLAEGTQETQYF.

The sample holds many counts of this clonotype. The genes are TRBV2 and TRBJ2-7; 8 nucleotides match TRBD1. CDR1 SNHLY and CDR2 FYNNEI come from the germline V gene. The junction had 3 bases not matched to a gene; V was cut back by 11 bases and J by 0 bases. This CDR3 spans 12 amino acids. CDR3 sequence (DNA): TGTGCCGGGGACAGGCCCTCCTACGAGCAGTACTTC. Its translation is CAGDRPSYEQYF.